Here is one T cell receptor beta chain with its context. Its antigen is still unknown. The source of the sample is a study of T-cell memory formation after mild COVID-19. Sample barcodes and UMIs were carried by the TCR alpha and TCR beta cDNA libraries that 5'RACE generated with constant-segment primers. Via MiXCR, TCRdb re-called the 5' RACE reads, giving one row per CDR3 protein. The data contain 140,000 to 150,000 distinct CDR3 sequences, under 30% of them seen just once; the ten biggest clones take up roughly a quarter. Whole-study findings and limits: The study found contracting CD4+ clones mainly in CM and EM and contracting CD8+ clones in EMRA. Whether second-wave clones peaking at day 37 were SARS-CoV-2 specific went unconfirmed. Certain responding clones were present in pre-infection memory, suggesting participation of cross-reactive memory.

Germline V gives CDR1 GTSNPN, CDR2 SVGIG (reference sequence). V lost 1 base to trimming and J lost 2 bases; unmatched junction nucleotides: 6. This CDR3 region has 16 residues. This sequence was found in an adult woman who had mild COVID-19 (a few samples of this study predate the infection). Cell type and time point are not known. The chain couples TRBV30 to TRBJ1-2; 11 nucleotides agree with TRBD1. Sample: PBMCs or a T cell subset sorted from them (not recorded which). The CDR3 protein is CAWSGGDRGYNYGYTF. CDR3 coding DNA: TGTGCCTGGAGTGGGGGGGACAGGGGGTACAACTATGGCTACACCTTC.